Sequencing of this T cell receptor (beta chain) was carried out in a study of monozygotic twins with inflammatory bowel disease (dated by TCRdb to between 2018 and 2021). About the investigation overall: The full study comprised 28 monozygotic twin pairs: nine German pairs (four IBD-concordant, five IBD-discordant) and 19 IBD-discordant Danish pairs. Disease-associated traits were sought mainly through comparisons between IBD patients and their genetically identical healthy co-twins within discordant pairs. Each individual had, on average, about 151 000 unique TCRalpha sequences and 181 000 unique TCRbeta sequences available for analysis. Findings and caveats that apply to the study as a whole: Differing immunosuppressive treatments among patients may have added background noise and inter-individual variability to the repertoires. A decrease in TCRbeta repertoire diversity, as measured by inverse Simpson index, was observed in IBD patients compared with their healthy co-twins. No difference in repertoire similarity was observed between concordant and discordant twins, possibly owing to limited statistical power. No single strong signal or clonotype linked to IBD turned up in the results, so the idea that one exists was not supported. Distinction between different T cell subtypes could not be achieved in the analysis. Compared with healthy twins, IBD patients shared fewer clonotypes with other individuals, and the difference was most pronounced in patients with signs of disease activity.

To note about this clonotype: Its cognate antigen has yet to be identified.

From each donor, a 2.5 ml peripheral blood sample was drawn into PAXgene tubes and stored at -80 degrees C. Without T cell sorting, total RNA was isolated from whole blood using the PAXgene blood miRNA kit on an automated QIAcube. Peripheral blood from monozygotic twin pairs, either concordant or discordant for inflammatory bowel disease, underwent deep TCRalpha and TCRbeta repertoire profiling that used unique molecular barcoding. For every twin pair, smoking habits were documented, and each individual was categorised as a current, former or never smoker. The CDR3 measures 14 amino acids from cysteine to phenylalanine. No DNA sequence is on record. CDR1 is given as SEHNR and CDR2 as FQNEAQ, both from the germline V gene (reference sequence). Receptors were amplified or captured by 5' RACE. Preparation of each TCR library used roughly 3.5 ug of total RNA. For each sample, cDNA synthesis was carried out in eight separate reactions using SMARTScribe reverse transcriptase. Unique molecular identifiers containing a 6-nucleotide sample barcode were introduced through template switching during cDNA synthesis. TCRalpha and TCRbeta cDNA was amplified in two nested PCRs of approximately 16 and 10 cycles, and bead purification was carried out after each PCR. Before amplification, cDNA was treated with uracil DNA-glycosylase and purified using the QIAquick PCR purification kit. The second PCR added Illumina TruSeq-compatible adapters along with sample-specific barcodes. TapeStation and Qubit were used to check library quality and concentration, and 4.5 to 6 ng of each library was pooled. The pooled libraries were sequenced with 2 x 100 bp reads and custom sequencing primers on an Illumina HiSeq2500 single-index Rapid Run. As for the original processing: MiGEC version 1.2.6 was used for UMI-based consensus assembly, which corrected PCR and sequencing errors. MiXCR version 2.1.1 was used for V(D)J alignment, clonotype assembly and CDR3 extraction. To normalise gene usage, clonotype sharing and MAIT/NKT TCR abundance, the top 1000, 10 000 and 20 000 clonotypes in each sample were analysed. After downsampling to 27 000 UMIs, diversity was calculated as the inverse Simpson index using the vegan R package. Paired Mann-Whitney U tests were applied to discordant twin pairs, with Benjamini-Hochberg correction for multiple testing. TCRdb reanalyzed the reads, keeping one entry per CDR3 protein sequence and omitting DNA. Clone size and V and J calls follow TCRdb, not the original study. The sample table gives about 380,000 distinct CDR3 sequences. Around 2.6% of the sample goes to the ten largest clones.

This chain is built from TRBV7-9 and TRBJ1-5; TCRdb gives TRBD1 as the D gene, but with no DNA this cannot be confirmed. This TCR came from a human donor with ulcerative colitis or Crohn's disease, or a healthy co-twin of an affected twin (not recorded which). Sequencing used blood. CDR3 region: CASSLPGVPQPQHF.